This TCR beta chain is from a study of shared clonotypes between healthy human individuals. Study as a whole: The plates for each donor numbered three CD4 naive, three CD4 memory, two CD8 naive and one CD8 memory.

V shed 0 bases, J shed 5 bases, and the junction held 7 bases outside the gene matches. Germline CDR1 reads SGHDT; CDR2 reads YYEEEE. This CDR3 comprises 16 residues. Division of CD4+ cells produced a CD45RA+ naive subset and a CD45RA-negative memory subset. Each subset's genomic DNA was shared equally among a number of immunoSEQ plates. Per the study methods: Filtering differed, since immunoSEQ gave only junction sequences and no quality scores. TCRdb's copy holds only in-frame clones and misses some; the assay was immunoSEQ multiplex PCR. The DNA was the basis for D and trimming; V, J and clone size are from that table. The table lists 2 million to 3 million clones, 93% of them singletons.

The sequencing input was naive CD4+ T cells from PBMCs. Subset reported: CD45RA+ positively selected. The genes are TRBV5-6 and TRBJ1-2, with 10 bases identical to TRBD1. The clonotype comes from a man between 18 and 35 years old in good health. Some clones in this sample may be carry-over from other donors' samples. CDR3 loop: CASSLDPRQGAYGYTF. CDR3 coding DNA: TGTGCCAGCAGCTTGGACCCTAGACAGGGGGCGTATGGCTACACCTTC.